Listed here are 9 T cell receptor beta chains from one sample, sequenced in a study of blood T cells in healthy people across ages. Primed by a sample-barcoded 5' primer and a J-beta primer mix, a second PCR proceeded for about 6 to 12 cycles. TCRdb re-derived calls from the 5' RACE reads in MiXCR, one entry per CDR3 protein. The sample has some 690,000 distinct CDR3 sequences; 22% are singletons. Sequencing was carried out using blood. The origin of the receptors is a man in his sixties or seventies in good health.

This chain joins TRBV12-3 or TRBV12-4 and TRBJ2-4; 10 nucleotides align to TRBD2. With 4 bases clipped from V and 1 base from J, the junction kept 10 bases outside the gene matches. This CDR3 has 18 residues. The CDR3 spells CASSSGLSGGAAKNIQYF. CDR3 bases: TGTGCCAGCAGTTCCGGACTAAGCGGGGGGGCGGCCAAAAACATTCAGTACTTC.

The chain joins TRBV3-1 to TRBJ2-1, with a possible D match to TRBD2 (6 bases). The germline gives CDR1 LGHDT, CDR2 YNNKEL (reference sequence). The CDR3 length is 14 residues. The CDR3 DNA is TGTGTCTCGGGAAGGATAGCGGTATACAATGAGCAGTTCTTC. Its translation is CVSGRIAVYNEQFF.

The rearrangement uses TRBV20-1 and TRBJ2-3; D is tentatively TRBD1 or TRBD2 (5 bases each). The CDR3 covers 16 residues. Germline-derived CDR1 and CDR2 are DFQATT and SNEGSKA (reference sequence). V was shortened by 4 bases and J by 3 bases, with 20 bases between the two germline ends. CDR3 nucleotides: TGCAGTGCTACAACTTATGCCGATGGGGGAACAGATACGCAGTATTTT. Translation gives CSATTYADGGTDTQYF.

A few counts support this clonotype. The chain has TRBV12-3 or TRBV12-4 and TRBJ2-1, with 11 positions matching TRBD2. The CDR3 runs 19 residues. J lost 5 bases, V lost 2 bases, and 14 bases had no gene match. CDR3 sequence: CASSLPSRLAGTPDNEQFF. The CDR3 nucleotides read TGTGCCAGCAGTTTACCTTCAAGACTAGCGGGAACGCCTGACAATGAGCAGTTCTTC.

The table lists this clonotype with a few counts. This chain links TRBV29-1 with TRBJ2-5; TRBD1 agrees at 11 bases. V shed 4 bases, J shed 4 bases, and the junction held 5 bases outside the gene matches. CDR1 is SQVTM and CDR2 is ANQGSEA in the germline V gene. There are 14 residues in the CDR3. As DNA, the CDR3 is TGCAGCGTTGTTTCGGACAGGGGGCGAGAGACCCAGTACTTC. It yields the protein CSVVSDRGRETQYF.

This clonotype showed up many times. V gene TRBV29-1 combines with J gene TRBJ2-5; perhaps TRBD1 as D (6 bases). The J call may be wrong; the DNA end is better matched by TRBJ2-1. Germline lookup yields CDR1 SQVTM and CDR2 ANQGSEA. The CDR3 has 13 residues. The chain's CDR3 is CSVEEPRDTEQFF. CDR3 nucleotide sequence: TGCAGCGTTGAAGAACCCCGGGACACGGAGCAGTTCTTC.

This chain uses TRBV5-1 with TRBJ1-1, with 10 bases matching TRBD1. V trimming: 3 bases; J trimming: 5 bases; junction bases outside the gene matches: 4. This CDR3 has 14 amino acids. Germline V gene lookup returns CDR1 SGHRS and CDR2 YFSETQ. This CDR3 reads CASSSGQGETEAFF. CDR3 in DNA: TGCGCCAGCAGCTCTGGACAGGGGGAAACTGAAGCTTTCTTT.

The chain combines TRBV7-9 with TRBJ2-2; no reliable D call. V was shortened by 7 bases and J by 4 bases, with 16 bases between the two germline ends. There are 15 residues in the CDR3. The germline V gene encodes CDR1 SEHNR and CDR2 FQNEAQ (reference sequence). CDR3 region: CASTITETATGELFF. The CDR3 bases are TGTGCCAGCACCATTACAGAGACCGCCACCGGGGAGCTGTTTTTT.

This clonotype occurred many times. The J gene is TRBJ2-7, the V gene TRBV11-2; D not resolved. The CDR3 spans 11 residues. From germline, CDR1 is SGHAT and CDR2 FQNNGV. With 1 base removed from V and 6 bases from J, the gap between germline ends came to 4 bases. CDR3 in amino acids: CASSLAVEQYF. Here the CDR3 DNA reads TGTGCCAGCAGCTTAGCGGTCGAGCAGTACTTC. The full variable domain, rest sourced from reference TRBV11-2 and TRBJ2-7, is EAGVAQSPRYKIIEKRQSVAFWCNPISGHATLYWYQQILGQGPKLLIQFQNNGVVDDSQLPKDRFSAERLKGVDSTLKIQPAKLEDSAVYLCASSLAVEQYFGPGTRLTVT.